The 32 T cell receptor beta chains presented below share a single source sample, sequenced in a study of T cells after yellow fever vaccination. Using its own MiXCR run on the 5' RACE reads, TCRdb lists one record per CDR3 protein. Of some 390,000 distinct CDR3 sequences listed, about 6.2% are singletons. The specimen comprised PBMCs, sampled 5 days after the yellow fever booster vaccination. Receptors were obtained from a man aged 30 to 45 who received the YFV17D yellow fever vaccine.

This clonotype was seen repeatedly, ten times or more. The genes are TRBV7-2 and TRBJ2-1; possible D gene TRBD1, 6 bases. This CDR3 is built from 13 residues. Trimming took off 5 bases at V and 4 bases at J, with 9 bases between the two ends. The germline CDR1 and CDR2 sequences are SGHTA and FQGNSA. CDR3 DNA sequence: TGTGCCAGCAGCCGTGGACAGTACAATGAGCAGTTCTTC. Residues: CASSRGQYNEQFF.

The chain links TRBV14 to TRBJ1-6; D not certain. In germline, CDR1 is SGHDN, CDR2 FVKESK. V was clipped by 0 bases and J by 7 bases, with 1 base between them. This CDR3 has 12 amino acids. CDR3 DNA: TGTGCCAGCAGCCAAGAGAATTCACCCCTCCACTTT. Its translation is CASSQENSPLHF.

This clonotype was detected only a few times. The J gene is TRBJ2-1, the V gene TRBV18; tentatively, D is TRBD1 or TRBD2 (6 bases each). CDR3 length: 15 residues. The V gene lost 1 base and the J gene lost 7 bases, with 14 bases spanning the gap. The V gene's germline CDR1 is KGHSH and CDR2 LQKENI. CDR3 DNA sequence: TGTGCCAGCTCACCACAAGGGGGAGGCATGAATGAGCAGTTCTTC. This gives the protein CASSPQGGGMNEQFF.

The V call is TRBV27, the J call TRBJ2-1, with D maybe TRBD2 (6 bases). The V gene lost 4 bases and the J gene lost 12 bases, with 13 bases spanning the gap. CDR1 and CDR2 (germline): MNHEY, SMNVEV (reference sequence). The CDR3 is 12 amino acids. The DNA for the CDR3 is TGTGCCAGCAGTTCCCCCGGGACTTTGCAGTTCTTC. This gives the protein CASSSPGTLQFF.

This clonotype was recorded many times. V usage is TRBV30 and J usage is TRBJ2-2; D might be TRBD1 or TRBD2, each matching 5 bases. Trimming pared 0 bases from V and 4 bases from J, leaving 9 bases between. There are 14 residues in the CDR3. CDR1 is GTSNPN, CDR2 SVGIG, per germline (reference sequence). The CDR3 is CAWSVTGTTGELFF. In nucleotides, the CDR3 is TGTGCCTGGAGTGTAACGGGGACCACCGGGGAGCTGTTTTTT.

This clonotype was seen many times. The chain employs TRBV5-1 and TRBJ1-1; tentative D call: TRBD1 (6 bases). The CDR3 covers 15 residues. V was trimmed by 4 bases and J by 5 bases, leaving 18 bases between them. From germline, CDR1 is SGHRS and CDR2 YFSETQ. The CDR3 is CASSGGPSGETEAFF. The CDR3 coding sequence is TGCGCCAGCAGCGGGGGCCCCTCAGGTGAGACTGAAGCTTTCTTT.

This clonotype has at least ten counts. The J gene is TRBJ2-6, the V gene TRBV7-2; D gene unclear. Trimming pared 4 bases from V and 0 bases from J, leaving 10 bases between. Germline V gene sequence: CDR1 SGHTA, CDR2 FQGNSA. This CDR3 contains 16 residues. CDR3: CASSSPLTSGANVLTF. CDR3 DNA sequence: TGTGCCAGCAGCTCCCCACTTACCTCTGGGGCCAACGTCCTGACTTTC. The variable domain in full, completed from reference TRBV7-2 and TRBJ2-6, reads GAGVSQSPSNKVTEKGKDVELRCDPISGHTALYWYRQSLGQGLEFLIYFQGNSAPDKSGLPSDRFSAERTGGSVSTLTIQRTQQEDSAVYLCASSSPLTSGANVLTFGAGSRLTVL.

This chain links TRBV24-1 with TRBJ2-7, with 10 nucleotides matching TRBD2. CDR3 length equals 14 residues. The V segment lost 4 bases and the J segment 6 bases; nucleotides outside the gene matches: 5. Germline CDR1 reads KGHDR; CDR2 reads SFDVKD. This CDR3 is CATSETSGTSEQYF. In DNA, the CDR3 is TGTGCCACCAGTGAAACTAGCGGGACTTCCGAGCAGTACTTC.

DNA of the CDR3: TGTGCCAGCAGCTTAAGATTTGCGGGAGGGGTCTACAATGAGCAGTTCTTC. This codes for CASSLRFAGGVYNEQFF. The chain is built from TRBV7-3 and TRBJ2-1, with 9 positions matching TRBD2. CDR1 SGHTA and CDR2 FQGTGA come from the germline V gene. The CDR3 length is 17 residues. The V segment lost 1 base and the J segment 3 bases; nucleotides outside the gene matches: 7. Based on the CDR3 plus reference TRBV7-3 and TRBJ2-1, the full variable domain is GAGVSQTPSNKVTEKGKYVELRCDPISGHTALYWYRQSLGQGPEFLIYFQGTGAADDSGLPNDRFFAVRPEGSVSTLKIQRTERGDSAVYLCASSLRFAGGVYNEQFFGPGTRLTVL.

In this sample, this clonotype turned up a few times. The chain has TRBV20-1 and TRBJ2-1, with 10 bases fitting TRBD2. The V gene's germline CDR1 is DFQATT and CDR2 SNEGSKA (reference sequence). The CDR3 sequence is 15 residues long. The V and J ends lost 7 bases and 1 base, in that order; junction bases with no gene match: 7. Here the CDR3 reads CSGSSGRSSYNEQFF. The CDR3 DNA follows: TGCAGTGGGAGTAGCGGGAGGTCATCCTACAATGAGCAGTTCTTC.

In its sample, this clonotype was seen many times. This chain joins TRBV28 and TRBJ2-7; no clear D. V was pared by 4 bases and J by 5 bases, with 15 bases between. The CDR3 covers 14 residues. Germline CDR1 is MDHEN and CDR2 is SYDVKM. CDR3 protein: CASSSRSGWDEQYF. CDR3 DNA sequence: TGTGCCAGCAGTTCAAGGTCCGGGTGGGACGAGCAGTACTTC.

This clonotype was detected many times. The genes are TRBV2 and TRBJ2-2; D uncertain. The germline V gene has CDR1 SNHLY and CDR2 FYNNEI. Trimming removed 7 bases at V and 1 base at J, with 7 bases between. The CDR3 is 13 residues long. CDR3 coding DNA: TGTGCCAGCAAGTTGCGGAACACCGGGGAGCTGTTTTTT. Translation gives CASKLRNTGELFF.

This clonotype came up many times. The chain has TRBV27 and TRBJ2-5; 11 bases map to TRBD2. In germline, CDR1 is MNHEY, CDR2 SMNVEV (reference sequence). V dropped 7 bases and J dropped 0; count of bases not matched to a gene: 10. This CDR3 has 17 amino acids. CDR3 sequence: CASKGTSGNRYQETQYF. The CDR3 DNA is TGTGCCAGCAAAGGGACTAGCGGAAATCGGTACCAAGAGACCCAGTACTTC.

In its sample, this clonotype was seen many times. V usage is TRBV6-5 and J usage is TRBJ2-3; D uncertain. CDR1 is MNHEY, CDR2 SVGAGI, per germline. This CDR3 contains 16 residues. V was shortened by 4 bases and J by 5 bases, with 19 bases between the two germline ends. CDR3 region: CASSWGGLTARDTQYF. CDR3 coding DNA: TGTGCCAGCAGTTGGGGTGGTCTCACCGCCAGAGATACGCAGTATTTT.

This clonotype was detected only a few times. CDR3 in DNA: TGCGCCAGCAGCGGGGGACTAGCGGGACCACAAGAGACCCAGTACTTC. Translating it yields CASSGGLAGPQETQYF. The chain is built from TRBV5-1 and TRBJ2-5, with 13 bases matching TRBD2. V was pared by 4 bases and J by 2 bases, with 5 bases of the junction left unmatched. Germline CDR1 is SGHRS and CDR2 is YFSETQ. The length of the CDR3 is 16 residues.

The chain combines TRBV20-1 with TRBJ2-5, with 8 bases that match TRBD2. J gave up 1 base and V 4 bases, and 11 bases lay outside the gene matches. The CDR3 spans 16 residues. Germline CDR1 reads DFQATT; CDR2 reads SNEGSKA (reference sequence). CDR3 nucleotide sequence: TGCAGTGCTACCGGGTTAAGCGGGGGATTCCAAGAGACCCAGTACTTC. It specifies CSATGLSGGFQETQYF.

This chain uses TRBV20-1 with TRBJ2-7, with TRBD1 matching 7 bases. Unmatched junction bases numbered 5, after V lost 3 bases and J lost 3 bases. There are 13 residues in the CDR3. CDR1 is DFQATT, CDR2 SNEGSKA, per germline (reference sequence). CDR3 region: CSASKPGGYEQYF. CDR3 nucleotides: TGCAGTGCTAGTAAACCAGGGGGCTACGAGCAGTACTTC.

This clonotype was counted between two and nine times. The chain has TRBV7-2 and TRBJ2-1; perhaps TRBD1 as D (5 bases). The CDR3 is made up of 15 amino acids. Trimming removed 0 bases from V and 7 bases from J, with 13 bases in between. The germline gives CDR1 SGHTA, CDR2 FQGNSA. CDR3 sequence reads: CASSLAVTAANEQFF. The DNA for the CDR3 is TGTGCCAGCAGCTTAGCTGTGACAGCAGCTAATGAGCAGTTCTTC.

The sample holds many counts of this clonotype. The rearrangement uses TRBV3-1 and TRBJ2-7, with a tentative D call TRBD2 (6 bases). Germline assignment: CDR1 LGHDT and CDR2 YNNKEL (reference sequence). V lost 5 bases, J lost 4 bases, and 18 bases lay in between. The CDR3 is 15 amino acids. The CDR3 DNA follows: TGTGCCAGCAGCTCCGCCGCTAGCGCTCAATACGAGCAGTACTTC. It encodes CASSSAASAQYEQYF.

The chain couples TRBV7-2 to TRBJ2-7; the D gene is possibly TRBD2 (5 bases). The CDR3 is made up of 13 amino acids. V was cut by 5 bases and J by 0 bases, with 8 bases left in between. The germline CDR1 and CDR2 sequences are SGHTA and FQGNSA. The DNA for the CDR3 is TGTGCCAGCAGCGTGAGCGGCTCCTACGAGCAGTACTTC. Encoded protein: CASSVSGSYEQYF.

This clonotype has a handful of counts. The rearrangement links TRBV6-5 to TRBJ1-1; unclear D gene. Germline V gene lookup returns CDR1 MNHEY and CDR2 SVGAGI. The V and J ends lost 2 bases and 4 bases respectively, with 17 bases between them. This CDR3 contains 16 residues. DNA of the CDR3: TGTGCCAGCAGTTACGGCCCTGGCAGTGATGGCACTGAAGCTTTCTTT. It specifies CASSYGPGSDGTEAFF.

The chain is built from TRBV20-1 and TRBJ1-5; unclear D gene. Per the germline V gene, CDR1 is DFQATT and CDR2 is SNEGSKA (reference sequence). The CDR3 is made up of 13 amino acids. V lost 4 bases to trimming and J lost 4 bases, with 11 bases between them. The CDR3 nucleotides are TGCAGTGCTACAGCGGGTCAAAATCAGCCCCAGCATTTT. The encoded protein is CSATAGQNQPQHF.

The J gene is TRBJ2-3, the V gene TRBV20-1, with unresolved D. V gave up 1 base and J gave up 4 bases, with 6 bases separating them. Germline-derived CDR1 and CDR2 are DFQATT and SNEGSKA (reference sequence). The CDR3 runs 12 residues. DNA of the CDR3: TGCAGTGCTAGAGCTGGGGCAGATACGCAGTATTTT. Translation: CSARAGADTQYF.

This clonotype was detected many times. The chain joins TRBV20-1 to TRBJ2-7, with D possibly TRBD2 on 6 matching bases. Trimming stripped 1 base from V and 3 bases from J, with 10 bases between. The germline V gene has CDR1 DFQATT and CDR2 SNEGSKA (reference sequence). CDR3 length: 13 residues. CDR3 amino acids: CSARVAGIYEQYF. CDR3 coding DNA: TGCAGTGCTAGAGTCGCGGGAATCTACGAGCAGTACTTC.

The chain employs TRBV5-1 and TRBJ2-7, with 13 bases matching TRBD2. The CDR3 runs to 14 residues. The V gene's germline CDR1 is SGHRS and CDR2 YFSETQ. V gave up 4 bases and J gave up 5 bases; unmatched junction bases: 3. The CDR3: CASSTGTSGNEQYF. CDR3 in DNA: TGCGCCAGCAGCACCGGGACTAGCGGGAACGAGCAGTACTTC.

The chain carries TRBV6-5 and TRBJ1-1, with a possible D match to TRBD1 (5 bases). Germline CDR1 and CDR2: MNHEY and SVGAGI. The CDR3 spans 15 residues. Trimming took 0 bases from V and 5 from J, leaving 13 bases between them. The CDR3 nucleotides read TGTGCCAGCAGTTACTCTTTCAGAGGGACGACTGAAGCTTTCTTT. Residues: CASSYSFRGTTEAFF.

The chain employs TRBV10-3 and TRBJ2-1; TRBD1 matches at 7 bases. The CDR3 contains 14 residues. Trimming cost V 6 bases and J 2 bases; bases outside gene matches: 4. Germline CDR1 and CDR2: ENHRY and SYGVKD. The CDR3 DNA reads TGTGCCATCAGAGAAGGACAGGCCTACAATGAGCAGTTCTTC. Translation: CAIREGQAYNEQFF.

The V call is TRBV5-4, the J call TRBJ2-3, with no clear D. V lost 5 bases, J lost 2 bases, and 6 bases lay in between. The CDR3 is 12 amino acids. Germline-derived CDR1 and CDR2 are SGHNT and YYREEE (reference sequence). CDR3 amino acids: CASSTNTDTQYF. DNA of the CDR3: TGTGCCAGCAGTACTAACACAGATACGCAGTATTTT.

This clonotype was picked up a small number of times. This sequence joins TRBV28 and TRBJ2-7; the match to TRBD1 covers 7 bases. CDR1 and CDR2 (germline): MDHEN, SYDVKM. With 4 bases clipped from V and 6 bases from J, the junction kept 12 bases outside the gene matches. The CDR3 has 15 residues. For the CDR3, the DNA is TGTGCCAGCAGTTCCTCCGGACAGGTCTTCATCGAGCAGTACTTC. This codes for CASSSSGQVFIEQYF. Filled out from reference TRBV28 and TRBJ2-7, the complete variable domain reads DVKVTQSSRYLVKRTGEKVFLECVQDMDHENMFWYRQDPGLGLRLIYFSYDVKMKEKGDIPEGYSVSREKKERFSLILESASTNQTSMYLCASSSSGQVFIEQYFGPGTRLTVT.

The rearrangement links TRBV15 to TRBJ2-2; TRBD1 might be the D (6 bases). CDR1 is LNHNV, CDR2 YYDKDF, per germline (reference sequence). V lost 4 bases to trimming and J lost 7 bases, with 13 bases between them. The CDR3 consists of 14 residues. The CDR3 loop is CATSIELGGGELFF. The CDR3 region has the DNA TGTGCCACCAGCATTGAGCTAGGGGGCGGGGAGCTGTTTTTT.

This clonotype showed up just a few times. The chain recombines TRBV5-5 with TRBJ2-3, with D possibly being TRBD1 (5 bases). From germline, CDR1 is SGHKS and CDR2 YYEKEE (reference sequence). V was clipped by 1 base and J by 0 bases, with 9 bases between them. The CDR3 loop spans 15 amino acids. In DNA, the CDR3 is TGTGCCAGCAGCTTGCTACAGGTTAGCACAGATACGCAGTATTTT. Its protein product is CASSLLQVSTDTQYF.

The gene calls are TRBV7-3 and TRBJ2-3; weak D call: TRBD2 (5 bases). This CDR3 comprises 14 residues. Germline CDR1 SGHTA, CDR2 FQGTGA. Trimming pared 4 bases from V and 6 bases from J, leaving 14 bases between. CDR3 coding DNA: TGTGCCAGCAGCTCCGGTCCCGGCGGGGATACGCAGTATTTT. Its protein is CASSSGPGGDTQYF.